This TCR beta chain was retrieved from a study of quantifying T cell responses using KT2 cells. Study information: cDNA was made from DNase-treated RNA using alpha and beta constant primers. The study, taken as a whole, reports: Counts of KT2 alpha and beta sequences rose linearly with the number of KT2 cells added. Very high KT2 spike-in numbers caused saturation in KT2 sequence detection.

CDR1 SGDLS and CDR2 YYNGEE come from the germline V gene. This CDR3 has 15 residues. V shed 3 bases and J 0 bases; nucleotides not matched to a gene: 5. This clonotype has only a few counts. Its antigen is not identified. KT2, a clone with a known TCR, was spiked into unfractionated PBMC. An oligo carrying a UMI was ligated to the cDNA 3' end. An equimolar mix of RC1.1 and RC1.2 primed the beta chain across TRBC1 and TRBC2. From the second PCR onward, TCR alpha and beta chains were processed separately. TCRdb processed the UMI-ligation and nested PCR reads anew with MiXCR; each CDR3 protein has one entry. The sample lists tens of thousands of distinct CDR3 sequences; around 12% were seen once.

The V and J genes are TRBV9 and TRBJ1-1; 7 bases align to TRBD1. Specimen: PBMCs spiked with cells of the T cell clone KT2. This sequence originates from a human donor. The CDR3 sequence: CASSGRTGLNTEAFF. In DNA, the CDR3 is TGTGCCAGCAGCGGGCGGACAGGCCTGAACACTGAAGCTTTCTTT.